Presented here are 5 T cell receptor beta chains from one specimen sequenced in a study of blood T cell repertoires in COVID-19. The assay was immunoSEQ multiplex PCR, and TCRdb's table has in-frame clones only and misses some. The sample records 300,000 to 350,000 clones, roughly 90% being singletons. Sequenced sample: peripheral blood. These receptors were collected from a woman aged 55-69 years with COVID-19, enrolled during active disease.

V and J are TRBV5-6 and TRBJ2-5; perhaps TRBD2 as D (6 bases). V was pared by 3 bases and J by 5 bases, with 11 bases between. This CDR3 spans 13 amino acids. Germline V gene sequence: CDR1 SGHDT, CDR2 YYEEEE. CDR3 sequence: CASSSRERETQYF. DNA of the CDR3: TGTGCCAGCAGCTCCCGGGAGAGGGAGACCCAGTACTTC.

The V call is TRBV6-1, the J call TRBJ1-1, with 8 bases identical to TRBD1. In germline, CDR1 is MNHNS, CDR2 SASEGT. This CDR3 contains 17 residues. The V and J ends lost 2 bases and 1 base, in that order; junction bases with no gene match: 9. In nucleotides, the CDR3 is TGTGCCAGCAGTGAAAGGCAGGGGGCCTTTTCGAACACTGAAGCTTTCTTT. Protein product: CASSERQGAFSNTEAFF.

Concerning this clone itself: Other DNA sequences within the sample encode an identical CDR3. This chain uses TRBV5-1 with TRBJ1-1; the D is unclear. Germline CDR1 reads SGHRS; CDR2 reads YFSETQ. V dropped 0 bases and J dropped 2 bases, with 8 bases sitting between them. This CDR3 has 14 amino acids. In DNA, the CDR3 is TGCGCCAGCAGCTTGGGTCAGTATAACACTGAAGCTTTCTTT. Protein: CASSLGQYNTEAFF. Full variable domain (outside the CDR3, taken from reference TRBV5-1 and TRBJ1-1): KAGVTQTPRYLIKTRGQQVTLSCSPISGHRSVSWYQQTPGQGLQFLFEYFSETQRNKGNFPGRFSGRQFSNSRSEMNVSTLELGDSALYLCASSLGQYNTEAFFGQGTRLTVV.

CDR3 residues: CASWDRSNNQPQHF. The CDR3 nucleotides read TGTGCCAGCTGGGACAGGTCAAACAATCAGCCCCAGCATTTT. The V call is TRBV28, the J call TRBJ1-5; TRBD1 aligns across 8 bases. The length of the CDR3 is 14 residues. Trimming at V came to 8 bases and at J to 3 bases, leaving 6 bases not matched to a gene. Germline V gene sequence: CDR1 MDHEN, CDR2 SYDVKM. The complete variable domain, with remaining parts taken from reference TRBV28 and TRBJ1-5, reads DVKVTQSSRYLVKRTGEKVFLECVQDMDHENMFWYRQDPGLGLRLIYFSYDVKMKEKGDIPEGYSVSREKKERFSLILESASTNQTSMYLCASWDRSNNQPQHFGDGTRLSIL.

The chain couples TRBV5-8 to TRBJ1-3; 8 bases map to TRBD1. Trimming at V came to 5 bases and at J to 2 bases, leaving 3 bases not matched to a gene. The V gene's germline CDR1 is SGHTS and CDR2 YDEGEE. CDR3 length equals 14 residues. CDR3 sequence (DNA): TGTGCCAGCAGGGACAGGGCCGCTGGAAACACCATATATTTT. This gives the protein CASRDRAAGNTIYF.